The present T cell receptor beta chain was sequenced within a study of T cells in Graves' hyperthyroidism and ophthalmopathy. Concerning this clonotype itself: What it binds is not known.

TCR beta CDR3 sequences were amplified from RNA transcripts. The HTBI primer set was used in a first-round RT-PCR of the TCR CDR3. TCRdb redid the calling of the multiplex PCR reads with MiXCR, one entry per CDR3 protein. This table has around 700,000 distinct CDR3 sequences, just over 35% appearing once. The germline CDR1 and CDR2 sequences are SGHRS and YFSETQ. The CDR3 runs to 17 residues. V lost 0 bases and J lost 3; bases outside the gene matches: 5. Study findings and constraints: Most thyroid clonotypes with frequency above 0.001 were detected in blood.

Source material: blood. The TCR was taken from a woman aged 40 to 50 with Graves' hyperthyroidism. The rearrangement joins TRBV5-1 to TRBJ2-2; 10 nucleotides line up with TRBD2. The CDR3 region is CASSLDPSGSYTGELFF. DNA of the CDR3: TGCGCCAGCAGCTTGGATCCTAGCGGGAGTTACACCGGGGAGCTGTTTTTT.